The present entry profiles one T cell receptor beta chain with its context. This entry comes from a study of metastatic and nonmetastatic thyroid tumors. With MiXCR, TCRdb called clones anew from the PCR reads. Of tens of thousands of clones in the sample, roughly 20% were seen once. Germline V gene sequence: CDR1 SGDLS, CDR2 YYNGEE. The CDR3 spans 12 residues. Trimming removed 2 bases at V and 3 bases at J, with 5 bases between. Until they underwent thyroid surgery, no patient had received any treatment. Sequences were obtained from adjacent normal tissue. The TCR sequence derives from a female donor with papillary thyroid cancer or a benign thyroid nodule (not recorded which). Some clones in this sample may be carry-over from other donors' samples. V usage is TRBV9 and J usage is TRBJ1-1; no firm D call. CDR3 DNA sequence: TGTGCCAGCAGCGTCATCCACACTGAAGCTTTCTTT. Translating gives CASSVIHTEAFF. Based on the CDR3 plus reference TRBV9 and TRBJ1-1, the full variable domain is DSGVTQTPKHLITATGQRVTLRCSPRSGDLSVYWYQQSLDQGLQFLIQYYNGEERAKGNILERFSAQQFPDLHSELNLSSLELGDSALYFCASSVIHTEAFFGQGTRLTVV.